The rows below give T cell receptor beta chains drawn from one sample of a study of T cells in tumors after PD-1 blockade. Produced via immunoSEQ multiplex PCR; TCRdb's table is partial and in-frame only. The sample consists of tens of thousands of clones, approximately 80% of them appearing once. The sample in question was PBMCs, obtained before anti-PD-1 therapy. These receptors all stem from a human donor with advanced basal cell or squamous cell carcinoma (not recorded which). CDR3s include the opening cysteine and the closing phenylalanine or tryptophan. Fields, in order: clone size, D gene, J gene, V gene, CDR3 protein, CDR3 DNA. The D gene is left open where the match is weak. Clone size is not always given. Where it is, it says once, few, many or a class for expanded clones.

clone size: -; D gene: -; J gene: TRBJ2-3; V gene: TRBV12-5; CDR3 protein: CASGLPVGLDTQYF; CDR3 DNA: TGTGCTAGTGGTTTGCCCGTCGGGTTGGATACGCAGTATTTT
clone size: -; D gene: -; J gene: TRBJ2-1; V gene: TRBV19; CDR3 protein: CVTSSLNEQFF; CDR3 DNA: TGTGTGACTAGTTCCCTCAATGAGCAGTTCTTC
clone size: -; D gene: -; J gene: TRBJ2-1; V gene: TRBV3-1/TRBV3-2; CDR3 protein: CASSPHGKTIDNEQFF; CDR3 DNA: TGTGCCAGCAGCCCGCATGGGAAGACTATCGACAATGAGCAGTTCTTC
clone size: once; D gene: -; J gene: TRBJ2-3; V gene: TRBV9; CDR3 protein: CASGGHRDTQYF; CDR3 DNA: TGTGCCAGCGGGGGACATAGGGATACGCAGTATTTT
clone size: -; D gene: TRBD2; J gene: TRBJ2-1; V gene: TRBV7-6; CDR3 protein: CASSTGLAGGNEQFF; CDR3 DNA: TGTGCCAGCAGCACGGGACTAGCGGGAGGTAATGAGCAGTTCTTC
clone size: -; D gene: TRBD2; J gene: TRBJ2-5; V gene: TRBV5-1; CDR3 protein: CASSPGKLATSETQYF; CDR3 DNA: TGCGCCAGCAGCCCCGGGAAACTAGCGACGTCCGAGACCCAGTACTTC
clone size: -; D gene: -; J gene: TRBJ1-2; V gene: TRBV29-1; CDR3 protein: CSVEEGGYTF; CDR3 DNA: TGCAGCGTTGAAGAGGGAGGCTACACCTTC
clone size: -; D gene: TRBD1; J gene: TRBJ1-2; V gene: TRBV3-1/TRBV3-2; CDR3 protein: CASSLQGEGGYTF; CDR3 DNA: TGTGCCAGCAGCCTACAGGGGGAGGGCGGCTACACCTTC
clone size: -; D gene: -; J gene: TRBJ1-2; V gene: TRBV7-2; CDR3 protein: CASSLFGAAGGYTF; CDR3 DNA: TGTGCCAGCAGCTTATTCGGGGCAGCGGGAGGCTACACCTTC
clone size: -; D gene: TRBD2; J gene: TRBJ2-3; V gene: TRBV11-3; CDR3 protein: CASAPGTSGSSTDTQYF; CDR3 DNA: TGTGCCAGCGCCCCCGGGACTAGCGGGTCAAGCACAGATACGCAGTATTTT
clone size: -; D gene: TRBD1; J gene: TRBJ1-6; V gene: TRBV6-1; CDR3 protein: CASSEGQMNSPLHF; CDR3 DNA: TGTGCCAGCAGTGAGGGACAGATGAATTCACCCCTCCACTTT
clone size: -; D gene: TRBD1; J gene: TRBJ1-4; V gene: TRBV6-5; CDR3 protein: CASTPDRRKEKLFF; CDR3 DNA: TGTGCCAGCACCCCGGACAGGAGAAAGGAAAAACTGTTTTTT
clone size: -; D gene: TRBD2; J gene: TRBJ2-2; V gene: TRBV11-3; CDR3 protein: CASSLGASGLGELFF; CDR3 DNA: TGTGCCAGCAGCTTAGGTGCTAGCGGTCTGGGGGAGCTGTTTTTT
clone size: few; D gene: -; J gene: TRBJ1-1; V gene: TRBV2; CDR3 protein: CASSGPRGNTEAFF; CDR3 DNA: TGTGCCAGCAGTGGGCCCAGAGGGAACACTGAAGCTTTCTTT
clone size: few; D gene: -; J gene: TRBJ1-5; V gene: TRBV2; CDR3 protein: CASSESQEFKPQHF; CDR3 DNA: TGTGCCAGCAGTGAAAGCCAGGAGTTCAAACCCCAGCATTTT
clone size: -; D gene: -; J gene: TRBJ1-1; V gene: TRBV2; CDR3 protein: CASSEEGPEAFF; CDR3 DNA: TGTGCCAGCAGTGAAGAGGGTCCTGAAGCTTTCTTT
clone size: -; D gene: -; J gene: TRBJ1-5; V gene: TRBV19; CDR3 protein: CASSTDGAFNQPQHF; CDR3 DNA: TGTGCCAGTAGTACGGACGGAGCGTTCAATCAGCCCCAGCATTTT
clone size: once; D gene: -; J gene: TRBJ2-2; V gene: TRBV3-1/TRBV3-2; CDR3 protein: CASSQDWSGRGIIAGELFF; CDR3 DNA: TGTGCCAGCAGCCAAGATTGGTCTGGCAGGGGTATAATCGCCGGGGAGCTGTTTTTT
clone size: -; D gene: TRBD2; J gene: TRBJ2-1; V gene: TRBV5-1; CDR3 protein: CASSSGLAGGSPYNEQFF; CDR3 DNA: TGCGCCAGCAGCTCGGGACTAGCGGGAGGGTCCCCCTACAATGAGCAGTTCTTC
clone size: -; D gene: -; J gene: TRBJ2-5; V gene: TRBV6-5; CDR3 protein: CASSYSGAQETQYF; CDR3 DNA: TGTGCCAGCAGTTACTCCGGGGCCCAAGAGACCCAGTACTTC
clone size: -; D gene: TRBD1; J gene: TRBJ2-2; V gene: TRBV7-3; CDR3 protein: CASSLIGTGQTELFF; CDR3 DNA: TGTGCCAGCAGCTTAATTGGGACAGGGCAGACGGAGCTGTTTTTT
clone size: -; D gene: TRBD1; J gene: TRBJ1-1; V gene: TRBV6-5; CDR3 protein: CASSQRGGAVEAFF; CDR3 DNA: TGTGCCAGCAGTCAGAGAGGGGGCGCGGTTGAAGCTTTCTTT
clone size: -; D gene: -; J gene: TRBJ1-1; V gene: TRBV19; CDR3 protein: CASTPGGNTEAFF; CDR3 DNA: TGTGCCAGTACCCCGGGGGGGAACACTGAAGCTTTCTTT
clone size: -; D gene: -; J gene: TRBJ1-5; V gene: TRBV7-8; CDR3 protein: CASSSQDKQPQHF; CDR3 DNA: TGTGCCAGCAGCTCACAGGACAAACAGCCCCAGCATTTT
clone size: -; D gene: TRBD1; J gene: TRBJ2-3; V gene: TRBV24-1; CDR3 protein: CATSDPDRGQDTQYF; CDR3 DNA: TGTGCCACCAGTGATCCCGACAGGGGGCAAGATACGCAGTATTTT
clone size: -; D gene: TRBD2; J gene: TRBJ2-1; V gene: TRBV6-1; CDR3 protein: CASSEWSGDGNEQFF; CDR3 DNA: TGTGCCAGCAGTGAATGGAGCGGGGATGGCAATGAGCAGTTCTTC
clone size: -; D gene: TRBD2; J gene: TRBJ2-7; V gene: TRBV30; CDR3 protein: CAWMTSTGEQYF; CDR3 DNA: TGTGCCTGGATGACTAGCACGGGGGAGCAGTACTTC
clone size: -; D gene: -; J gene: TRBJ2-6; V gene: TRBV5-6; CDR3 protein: CASSLMPRATGANVLTF; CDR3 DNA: TGTGCCAGCAGCCTGATGCCAAGGGCAACGGGGGCCAACGTCCTGACTTTC
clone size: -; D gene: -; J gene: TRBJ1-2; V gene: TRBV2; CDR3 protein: CASRATGTQSTFRLRYGYTF; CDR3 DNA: TGTGCCAGCAGAGCTACCGGGACTCAATCTACATTCCGGCTTCGCTATGGCTACACCTTC
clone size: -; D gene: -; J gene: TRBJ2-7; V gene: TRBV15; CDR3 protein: CATSRVPAGAYEQYF; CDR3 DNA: TGTGCCACCAGCAGAGTCCCGGCAGGGGCGTACGAGCAGTACTTC
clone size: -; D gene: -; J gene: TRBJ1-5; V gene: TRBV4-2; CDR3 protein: CASSQDRGRDQPQHF; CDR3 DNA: TGTGCCAGCAGCCAAGATCGGGGCAGGGATCAGCCCCAGCATTTT
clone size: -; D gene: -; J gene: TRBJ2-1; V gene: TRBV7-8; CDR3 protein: CASSLRIVPGDEQFF; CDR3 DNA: TGTGCCAGCAGCTTAAGGATAGTCCCGGGCGATGAGCAGTTCTTC
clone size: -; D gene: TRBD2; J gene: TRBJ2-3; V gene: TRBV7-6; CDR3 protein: CASSTGAAGGTDTQYF; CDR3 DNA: TGTGCCAGCAGCACAGGTGCTGCGGGAGGCACAGATACGCAGTATTTT
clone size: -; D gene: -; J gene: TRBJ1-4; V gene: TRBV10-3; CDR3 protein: CAISDPNEKLFF; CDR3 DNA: TGTGCCATCAGTGACCCTAATGAAAAACTGTTTTTT
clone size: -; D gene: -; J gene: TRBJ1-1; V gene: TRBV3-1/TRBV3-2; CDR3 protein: CASSRGRSTGEAFF; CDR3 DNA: TGTGCCAGCAGCCGCGGACGCTCAACAGGAGAAGCTTTCTTT
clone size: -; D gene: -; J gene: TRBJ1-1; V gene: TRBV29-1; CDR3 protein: CSDLTENTEAFF; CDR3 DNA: TGCAGCGACCTAACAGAGAACACTGAAGCTTTCTTT
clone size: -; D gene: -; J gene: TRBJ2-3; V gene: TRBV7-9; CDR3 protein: CASSLGGLGTDTQYF; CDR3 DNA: TGTGCCAGCAGCTTAGGGGGGCTCGGCACAGATACGCAGTATTTT
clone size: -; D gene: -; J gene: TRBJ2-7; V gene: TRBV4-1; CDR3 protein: CASSLGRGAGYEQYF; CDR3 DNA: TGCGCCAGCAGCCTCGGTAGAGGGGCGGGATACGAGCAGTACTTC
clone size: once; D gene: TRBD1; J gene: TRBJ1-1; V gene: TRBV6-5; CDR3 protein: CASSSGQGFVEAFF; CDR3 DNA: TGTGCCAGCAGTTCCGGACAGGGTTTTGTTGAAGCTTTCTTT
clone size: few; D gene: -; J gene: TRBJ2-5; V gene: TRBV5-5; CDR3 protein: CASSLVETQYF; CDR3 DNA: TGTGCCAGCTCGCTTGTTGAGACCCAGTACTTC
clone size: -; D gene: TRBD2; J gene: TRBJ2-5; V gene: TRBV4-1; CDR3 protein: CASSLAGVYQETQYF; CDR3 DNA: TGCGCCAGCAGCTTAGCGGGAGTGTACCAAGAGACCCAGTACTTC
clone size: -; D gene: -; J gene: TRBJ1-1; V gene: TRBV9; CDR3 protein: CASSFSDSSTEAFF; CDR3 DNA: TGTGCCAGCAGCTTTTCGGACAGTAGCACTGAAGCTTTCTTT
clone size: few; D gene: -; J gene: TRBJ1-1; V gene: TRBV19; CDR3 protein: CASSMGMAGPEAFF; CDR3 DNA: TGTGCCAGTAGTATGGGAATGGCGGGGCCCGAAGCTTTCTTT
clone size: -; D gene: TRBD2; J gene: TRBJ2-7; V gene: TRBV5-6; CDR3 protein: CASSAGPGGFYEQYF; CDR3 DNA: TGTGCCAGCAGCGCGGGGCCGGGAGGTTTCTACGAGCAGTACTTC
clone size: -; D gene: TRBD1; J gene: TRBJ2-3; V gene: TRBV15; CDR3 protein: CATSRDQQGAADTQYF; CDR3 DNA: TGTGCCACCAGCAGAGATCAACAGGGGGCAGCGGATACGCAGTATTTT
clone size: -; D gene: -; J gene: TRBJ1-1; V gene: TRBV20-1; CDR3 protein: CSASWQRGTEAFF; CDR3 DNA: TGCAGTGCTAGTTGGCAGCGTGGCACTGAAGCTTTCTTT
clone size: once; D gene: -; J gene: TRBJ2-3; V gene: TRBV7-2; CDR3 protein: CASSFRRRYTDTQYF; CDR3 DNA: TGTGCCAGCAGCTTTCGTAGAAGATACACAGATACGCAGTATTTT
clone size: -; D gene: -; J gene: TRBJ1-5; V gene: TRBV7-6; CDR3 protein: CASSLRQESNQPQHF; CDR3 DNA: TGTGCCAGCAGCTTACGGCAGGAGAGCAATCAGCCCCAGCATTTT
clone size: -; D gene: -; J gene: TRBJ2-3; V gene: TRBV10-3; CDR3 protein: CAIADGGQVDTQYF; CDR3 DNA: TGTGCCATCGCCGACGGGGGTCAGGTAGATACGCAGTATTTT
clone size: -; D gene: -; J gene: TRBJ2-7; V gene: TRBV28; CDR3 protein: CASSLRSSRDFVYEQYF; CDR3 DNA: TGTGCCAGCAGTTTACGTTCATCAAGGGACTTTGTCTACGAGCAGTACTTC
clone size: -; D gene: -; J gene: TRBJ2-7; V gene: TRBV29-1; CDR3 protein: CSVEEGETGSSYEQYF; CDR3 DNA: TGCAGCGTTGAGGAGGGGGAGACAGGGAGCTCCTACGAGCAGTACTTC
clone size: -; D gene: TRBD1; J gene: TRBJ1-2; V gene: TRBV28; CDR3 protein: CASSRDSRAGYTF; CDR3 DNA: TGTGCCAGCAGCCGGGACAGTCGAGCGGGCTACACCTTC
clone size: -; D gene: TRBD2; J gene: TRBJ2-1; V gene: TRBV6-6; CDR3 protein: CASRRTSGAYNEQFF; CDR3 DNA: TGTGCCAGCAGGAGGACTAGCGGCGCCTACAATGAGCAGTTCTTC
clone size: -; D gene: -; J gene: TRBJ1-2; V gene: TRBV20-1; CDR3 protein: CSARPIYGYTF; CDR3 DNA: TGCAGTGCTAGGCCGATCTATGGCTACACCTTC
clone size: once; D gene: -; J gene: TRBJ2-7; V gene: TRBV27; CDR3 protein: CASSLSPYPSYEQYF; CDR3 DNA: TGTGCCAGCAGTTTATCCCCCTACCCTTCCTACGAGCAGTACTTC
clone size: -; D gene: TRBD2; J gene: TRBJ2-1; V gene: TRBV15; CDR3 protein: CATSRQLAAYNEQFF; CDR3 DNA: TGTGCCACCAGCAGACAACTAGCGGCATACAATGAGCAGTTCTTC
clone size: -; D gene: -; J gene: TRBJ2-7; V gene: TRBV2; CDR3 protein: CASTDSFSYEQYF; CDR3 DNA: TGTGCCAGCACGGACTCATTCTCCTACGAGCAGTACTTC
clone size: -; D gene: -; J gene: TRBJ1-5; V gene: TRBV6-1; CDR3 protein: CASSERQGNQPQHF; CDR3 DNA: TGTGCCAGCAGTGAAAGACAGGGCAATCAGCCCCAGCATTTT
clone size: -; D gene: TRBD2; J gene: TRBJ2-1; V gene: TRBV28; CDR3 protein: CASSLFPSGRRGNEQFF; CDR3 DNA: TGTGCCAGCAGTTTATTCCCAAGCGGGAGGAGGGGAAATGAGCAGTTCTTC
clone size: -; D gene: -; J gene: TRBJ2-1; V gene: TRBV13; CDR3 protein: CASSDPRKRSYNEQFF; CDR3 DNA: TGTGCCAGCAGCGATCCTCGGAAGCGCTCCTACAATGAGCAGTTCTTC